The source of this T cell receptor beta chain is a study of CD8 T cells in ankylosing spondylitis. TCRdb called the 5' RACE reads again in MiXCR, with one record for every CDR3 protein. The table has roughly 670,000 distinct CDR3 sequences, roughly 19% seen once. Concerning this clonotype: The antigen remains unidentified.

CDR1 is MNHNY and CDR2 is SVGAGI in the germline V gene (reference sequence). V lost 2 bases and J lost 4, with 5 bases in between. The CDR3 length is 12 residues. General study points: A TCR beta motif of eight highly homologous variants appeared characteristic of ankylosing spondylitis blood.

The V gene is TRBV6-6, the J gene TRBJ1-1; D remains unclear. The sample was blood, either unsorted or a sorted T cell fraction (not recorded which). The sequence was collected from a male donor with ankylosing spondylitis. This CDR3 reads CASSYTRTEAFF. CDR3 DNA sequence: TGTGCCAGCAGTTACACCCGCACTGAAGCTTTCTTT.